This TCR beta chain is drawn from a study of tumor-infiltrating lymphocytes in oesophageal squamous cell carcinoma. Using its own MiXCR run on the PCR reads, TCRdb lists one record per CDR3 protein. The sample holds about 20,000 distinct CDR3 sequences, around 40% seen once. This receptor was identified in a male donor with esophageal squamous cell carcinoma. The sequenced material came from blood.

The CDR3 region has the DNA TGTGCCAGCAGCTCCAGGGCCTCTGGGGCCAACGTCCTGACTTTC. Translating gives CASSSRASGANVLTF. This rearrangement joins TRBV7-3 to TRBJ2-6; D might be TRBD1 (5 bases). This CDR3 region has 15 residues. Germline assignment: CDR1 SGHTA and CDR2 FQGTGA. The V gene lost 4 bases and the J gene lost 0 bases, with 7 bases spanning the gap. The full variable domain, its missing parts supplied by reference TRBV7-3 and TRBJ2-6, is GAGVSQTPSNKVTEKGKYVELRCDPISGHTALYWYRQSLGQGPEFLIYFQGTGAADDSGLPNDRFFAVRPEGSVSTLKIQRTERGDSAVYLCASSSRASGANVLTFGAGSRLTVL.